This T cell receptor beta chain was found in a study of CD4 T cells in relation to SARS-CoV-2 and coronaviruses. Deep TCR-beta sequencing used DNA from uncultured naive and memory CD4+ T cells. Sequencing was performed with immunoSEQ multiplex PCR; in TCRdb, only in-frame clones are kept and a portion is missing. The table has roughly 68,000 clones, over 90% seen once; the top ten hold approximately 0.25%. General study points: Each donor contributed either pre-pandemic or post-infection samples, not both.

The unexposed donors gave CD4+ T cells in about 2010-2018, prior to COVID-19. About this clone itself: What it binds is not known.

Germline values: CDR1 LGHNA, CDR2 YSLEER. The length of the CDR3 is 15 residues. Trimming cost V 0 bases and J 4 bases, with 10 bases left between them. The sequenced material came from naive CD4+ T cells from PBMCs. Subset described: naive CD4+ T cells isolated by negative enrichment. V is TRBV4-3 and J is TRBJ2-1; no definite D call. The sequence came from a human donor in good health. The CDR3 DNA sequence: TGCGCCAGCAGCCAAGATAGGCACAGATACAATGAGCAGTTCTTC. This sequence encodes CASSQDRHRYNEQFF.